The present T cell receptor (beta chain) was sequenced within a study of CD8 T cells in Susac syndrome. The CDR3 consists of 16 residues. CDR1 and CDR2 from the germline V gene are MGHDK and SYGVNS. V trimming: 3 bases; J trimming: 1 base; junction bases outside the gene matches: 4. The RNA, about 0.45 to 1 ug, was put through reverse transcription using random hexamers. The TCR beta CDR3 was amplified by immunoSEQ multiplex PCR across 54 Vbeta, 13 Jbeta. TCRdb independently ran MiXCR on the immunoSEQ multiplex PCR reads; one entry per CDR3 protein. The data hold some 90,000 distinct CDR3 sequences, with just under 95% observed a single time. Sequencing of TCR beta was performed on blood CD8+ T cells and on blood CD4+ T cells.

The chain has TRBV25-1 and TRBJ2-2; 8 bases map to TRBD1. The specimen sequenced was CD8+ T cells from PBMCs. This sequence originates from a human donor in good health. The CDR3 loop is CASSDWGQENTGELFF. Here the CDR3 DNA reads TGTGCCAGCAGTGACTGGGGACAGGAGAACACCGGGGAGCTGTTTTTT.